The 10 T cell receptor beta chains in this list originate from one sample, sequenced in a study of blood T cell repertoires in COVID-19. Assay used: immunoSEQ multiplex PCR; TCRdb lists only in-frame clones, some missing. The sample contains 100,000 to 120,000 clones, more than 65% of which appear only once. The sample was peripheral blood. These receptors all stem from a woman older than 75 with acute or convalescent COVID-19.

The rearrangement joins TRBV6-5 to TRBJ2-1; unclear D gene. The CDR3 is 12 amino acids. Between the trimmed V and J ends, which lost 5 bases and 4 bases, there was a span of 6 bases. Germline lookup yields CDR1 MNHEY and CDR2 SVGAGI. The CDR3, as DNA: TGTGCCAGCAGTACAGCTTACAATGAGCAGTTCTTC. It is translated as CASSTAYNEQFF.

The gene calls are TRBV7-7 and TRBJ2-3; TRBD1 matches at 7 bases. The CDR3 is 15 amino acids. Trimming at V came to 5 bases and at J to 1 base, leaving 6 bases not matched to a gene. The germline gives CDR1 SSHAT, CDR2 FNYEAQ (reference sequence). CDR3 loop: CASSETGSRTDTQYF. DNA for the CDR3: TGTGCCAGCAGCGAGACAGGGTCCCGCACAGATACGCAGTATTTT.

V is TRBV19 and J is TRBJ2-5; a weak D match, TRBD2 (5 bases). This CDR3 has 15 residues. The germline V gene has CDR1 LNHDA and CDR2 SQIVND (reference sequence). The V end lost 3 bases, the J end lost 5 bases, and 16 bases lay between the germline ends. The CDR3 sequence is CASSIQRTPGETQYF. In DNA, the CDR3 is TGTGCCAGTAGTATCCAGCGTACTCCGGGGGAGACCCAGTACTTC.

The chain carries TRBV27 and TRBJ2-3; the match to TRBD2 covers 11 bases. The CDR3 consists of 20 residues. Germline V gene data show CDR1 as MNHEY and CDR2 as SMNVEV (reference sequence). Losses at the gene ends were 4 bases for V and 4 bases for J; bases not matched to a gene: 19. In DNA, the CDR3 is TGTGCCAGCAGTTCGTTTAGAATCCCGAGACTAGCGGGAAGTGCAGATACGCAGTATTTT. This encodes CASSSFRIPRLAGSADTQYF.

J is TRBJ2-3 and V is TRBV30; 9 positions agree with TRBD1. The CDR3 has 16 residues. V trimming: 3 bases; J trimming: 10 bases; junction bases outside the gene matches: 17. The germline CDR1 and CDR2 sequences are GTSNPN and SVGIG (reference sequence). The CDR3: CAWRGLRGQGFRAQYF. The CDR3 DNA reads TGTGCCTGGAGGGGACTAAGAGGACAGGGGTTCAGGGCGCAGTATTTT. Using reference TRBV30 and TRBJ2-3 for the parts outside the CDR3, the full variable domain is SQTIHQWPATLVQPVGSPLSLECTVEGTSNPNLYWYRQAAGRGLQLLFYSVGIGQISSEVPQNLSASRPQDRQFILSSKKLLLSDSGFYLCAWRGLRGQGFRAQYFGPGTRLTVL.

This clone was counted between two and nine times. The genes are TRBV28 and TRBJ1-6, with unresolved D. CDR1 is MDHEN, CDR2 SYDVKM, per germline. This CDR3 comprises 12 residues. The ends were cut back, 4 bases at V and 10 bases at J, with 8 bases in the middle. CDR3 sequence (DNA): TGTGCCAGCAGTTCGTTTCTCTCACCCCTCCACTTT. Translation: CASSSFLSPLHF. The whole variable domain, filled in from reference TRBV28 and TRBJ1-6, reads DVKVTQSSRYLVKRTGEKVFLECVQDMDHENMFWYRQDPGLGLRLIYFSYDVKMKEKGDIPEGYSVSREKKERFSLILESASTNQTSMYLCASSSFLSPLHFGNGTRLTVT.

The chain couples TRBV9 to TRBJ2-3, with TRBD2 matching 12 bases. This CDR3 region has 17 residues. Losses at the gene ends were 4 bases for V and 3 bases for J; bases not matched to a gene: 9. Germline V gives CDR1 SGDLS, CDR2 YYNGEE. Here the CDR3 reads CASSKTLTSGGTDTQYF. The DNA of the CDR3 is TGTGCCAGCAGCAAAACCCTGACTAGCGGGGGAACAGATACGCAGTATTTT.

CDR3 loop: CASNGQGLYEQYF. DNA of the CDR3: TGTGCCAGCAATGGACAGGGCCTCTACGAGCAGTACTTC. The rearrangement uses TRBV28 and TRBJ2-7; 8 bases agree with TRBD1. Germline trimming cut 7 bases from V and 3 bases from J; bases unmatched to any gene: 5. Germline V lookup: CDR1 MDHEN, CDR2 SYDVKM. This CDR3 has 13 amino acids.

The chain links TRBV27 to TRBJ2-7; D is unclear. This CDR3 spans 14 amino acids. The germline V gene has CDR1 MNHEY and CDR2 SMNVEV (reference sequence). Trimming removed 1 base at V and 4 bases at J, with 11 bases between. For the CDR3, the DNA is TGTGCCAGCAGTTTATTTGGGCCACCGTACGAGCAGTACTTC. This encodes CASSLFGPPYEQYF.

J is TRBJ2-3 and V is TRBV6-5; D possibly corresponds to TRBD2 (6 bases). The CDR3 is made up of 15 amino acids. V was pared by 1 base and J by 4 bases, with 12 bases between. Per the germline V gene, CDR1 is MNHEY and CDR2 is SVGAGI. In nucleotides, the CDR3 is TGTGCCAGCAGTTACTTTCCGGGACTCGCAGATACGCAGTATTTT. This codes for CASSYFPGLADTQYF.